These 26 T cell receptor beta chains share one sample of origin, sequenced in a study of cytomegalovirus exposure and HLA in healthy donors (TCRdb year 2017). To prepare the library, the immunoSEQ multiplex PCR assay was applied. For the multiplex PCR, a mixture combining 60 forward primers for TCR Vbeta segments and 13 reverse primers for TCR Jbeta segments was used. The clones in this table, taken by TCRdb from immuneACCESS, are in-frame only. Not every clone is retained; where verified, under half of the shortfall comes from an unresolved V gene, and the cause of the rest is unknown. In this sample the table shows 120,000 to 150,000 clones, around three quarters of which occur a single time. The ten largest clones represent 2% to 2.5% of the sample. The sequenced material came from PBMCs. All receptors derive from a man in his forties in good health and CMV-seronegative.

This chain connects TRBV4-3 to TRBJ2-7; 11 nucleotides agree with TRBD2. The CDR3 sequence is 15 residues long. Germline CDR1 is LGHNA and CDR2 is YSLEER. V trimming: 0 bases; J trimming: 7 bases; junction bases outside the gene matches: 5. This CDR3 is CASSQETSGILEQYF. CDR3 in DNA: TGCGCCAGCAGCCAAGAGACTAGCGGGATCTTAGAGCAGTACTTC.

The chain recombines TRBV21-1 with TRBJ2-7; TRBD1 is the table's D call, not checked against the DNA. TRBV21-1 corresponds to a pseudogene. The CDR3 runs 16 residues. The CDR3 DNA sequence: TGTGCCAGCAGCACTTCGGACAGGTTTAGCTCCTACGAGCAGTACTTC. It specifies CASSTSDRFSSYEQYF.

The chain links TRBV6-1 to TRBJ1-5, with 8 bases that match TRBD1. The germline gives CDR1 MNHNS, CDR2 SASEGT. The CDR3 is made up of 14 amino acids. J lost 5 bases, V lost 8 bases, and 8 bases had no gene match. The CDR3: CASATGEFDQPQHF. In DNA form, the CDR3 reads TGTGCCAGCGCGACAGGGGAGTTCGATCAGCCCCAGCATTTT.

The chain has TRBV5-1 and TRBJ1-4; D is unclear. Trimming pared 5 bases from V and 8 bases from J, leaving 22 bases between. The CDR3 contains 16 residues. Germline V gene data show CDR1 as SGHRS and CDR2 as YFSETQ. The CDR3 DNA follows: TGCGCCAGCAGGCCGGGCCGCAGAGGGAACGAGGAAAAACTGTTTTTT. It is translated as CASRPGRRGNEEKLFF.

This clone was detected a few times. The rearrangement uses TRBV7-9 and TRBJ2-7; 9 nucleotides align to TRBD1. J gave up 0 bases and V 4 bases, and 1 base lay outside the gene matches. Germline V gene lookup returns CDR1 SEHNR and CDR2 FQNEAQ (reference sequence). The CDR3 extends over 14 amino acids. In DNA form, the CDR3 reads TGTGCCAGCAGCTCGGGACAGGGCTCCTACGAGCAGTACTTC. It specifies CASSSGQGSYEQYF.

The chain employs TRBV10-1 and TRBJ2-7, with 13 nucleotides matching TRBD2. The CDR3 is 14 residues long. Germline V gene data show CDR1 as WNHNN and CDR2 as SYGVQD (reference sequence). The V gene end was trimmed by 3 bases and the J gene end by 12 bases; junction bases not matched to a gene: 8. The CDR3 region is CASSEHGTSGDLYF. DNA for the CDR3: TGCGCCAGCAGTGAACATGGGACTAGCGGGGACCTGTACTTC.

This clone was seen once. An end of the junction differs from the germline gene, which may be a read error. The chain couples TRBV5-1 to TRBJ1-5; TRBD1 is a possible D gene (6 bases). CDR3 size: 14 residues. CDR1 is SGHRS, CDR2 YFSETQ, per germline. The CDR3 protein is CASSLAGGPQPQNF. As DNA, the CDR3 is TGCGCCAGCAGCTTGGCGGGGGGGCCCCAGCCCCAGAATTTT.

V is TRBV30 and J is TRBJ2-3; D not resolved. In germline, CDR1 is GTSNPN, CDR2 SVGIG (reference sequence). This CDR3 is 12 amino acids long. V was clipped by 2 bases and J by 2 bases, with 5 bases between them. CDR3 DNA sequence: TGTGCCTGGAGTCCACTCACAGATACGCAGTATTTT. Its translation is CAWSPLTDTQYF.

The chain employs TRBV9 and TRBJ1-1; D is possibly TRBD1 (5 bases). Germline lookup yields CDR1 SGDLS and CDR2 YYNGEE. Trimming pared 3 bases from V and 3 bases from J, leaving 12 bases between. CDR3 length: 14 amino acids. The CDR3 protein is CASSASLGDTEAFF. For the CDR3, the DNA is TGTGCCAGCAGCGCTTCCTTAGGGGACACTGAAGCTTTCTTT.

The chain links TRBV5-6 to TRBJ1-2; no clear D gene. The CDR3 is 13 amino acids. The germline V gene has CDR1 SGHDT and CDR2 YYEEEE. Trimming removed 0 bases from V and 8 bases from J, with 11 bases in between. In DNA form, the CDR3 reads TGTGCCAGCAGCTTGGCTGCCGGGTTGGGCTACACCTTC. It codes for CASSLAAGLGYTF. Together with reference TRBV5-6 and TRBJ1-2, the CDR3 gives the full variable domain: DAGVTQSPTHLIKTRGQQVTLRCSPKSGHDTVSWYQQALGQGPQFIFQYYEEEERQRGNFPDRFSGHQFPNYSSELNVNALLLGDSALYLCASSLAAGLGYTFGSGTRLTVV.

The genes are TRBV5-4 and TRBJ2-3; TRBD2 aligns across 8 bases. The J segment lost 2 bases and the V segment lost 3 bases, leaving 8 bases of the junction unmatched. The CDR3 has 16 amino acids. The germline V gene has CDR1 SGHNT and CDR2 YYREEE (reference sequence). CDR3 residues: CASSSLAGRTTDTQYF. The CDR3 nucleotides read TGTGCCAGCAGCTCCTTAGCGGGACGTACCACAGATACGCAGTATTTT. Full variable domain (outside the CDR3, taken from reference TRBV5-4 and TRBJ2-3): ETGVTQSPTHLIKTRGQQVTLRCSSQSGHNTVSWYQQALGQGPQFIFQYYREEENGRGNFPPRFSGLQFPNYSSELNVNALELDDSALYLCASSSLAGRTTDTQYFGPGTRLTVL.

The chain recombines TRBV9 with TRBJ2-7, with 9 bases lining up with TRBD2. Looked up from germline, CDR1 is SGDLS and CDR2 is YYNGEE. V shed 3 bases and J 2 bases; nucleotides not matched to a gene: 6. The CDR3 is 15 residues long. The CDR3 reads CASSARASGTYEQYF. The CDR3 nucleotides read TGTGCCAGCAGCGCCCGCGCTAGCGGGACCTACGAGCAGTACTTC.

In DNA form, the CDR3 reads TGTGCCAGCAGCCAAAACAGGGACACTGAAGCTTTCTTT. This encodes CASSQNRDTEAFF. The V call is TRBV14, the J call TRBJ1-1, with D perhaps matching TRBD1 (6 bases). Trimming removed 2 bases from V and 3 bases from J, with 7 bases in between. The CDR3 has 13 amino acids. Germline CDR1 and CDR2: SGHDN and FVKESK.

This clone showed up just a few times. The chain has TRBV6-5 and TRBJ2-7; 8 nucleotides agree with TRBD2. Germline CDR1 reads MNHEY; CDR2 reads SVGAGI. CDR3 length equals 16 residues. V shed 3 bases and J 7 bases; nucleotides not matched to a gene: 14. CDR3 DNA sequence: TGTGCCAGCAGTTATGGGCAAAGCGGGGGCTCTGAAGAGCAGTACTTC. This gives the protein CASSYGQSGGSEEQYF.

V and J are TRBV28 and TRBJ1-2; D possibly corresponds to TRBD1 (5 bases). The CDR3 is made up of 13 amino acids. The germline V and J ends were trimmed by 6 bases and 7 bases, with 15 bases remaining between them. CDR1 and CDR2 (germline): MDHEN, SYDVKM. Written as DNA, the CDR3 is TGTGCCAGCAGCCTGGGAGGAGGGACTGGCTACACCTTC. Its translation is CASSLGGGTGYTF.

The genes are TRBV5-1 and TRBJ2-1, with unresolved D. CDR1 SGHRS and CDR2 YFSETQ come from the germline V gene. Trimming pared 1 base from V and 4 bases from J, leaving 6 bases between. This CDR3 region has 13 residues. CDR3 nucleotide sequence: TGCGCCAGCAGCTTGTGGCAGTACAATGAGCAGTTCTTC. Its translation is CASSLWQYNEQFF.

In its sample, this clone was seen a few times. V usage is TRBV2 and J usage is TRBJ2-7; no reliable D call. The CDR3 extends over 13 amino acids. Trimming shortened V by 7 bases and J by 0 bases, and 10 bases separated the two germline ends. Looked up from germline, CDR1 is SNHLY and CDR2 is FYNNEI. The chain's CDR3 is CASIGKSSYEQYF. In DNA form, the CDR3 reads TGTGCCAGCATTGGTAAGAGCTCCTACGAGCAGTACTTC. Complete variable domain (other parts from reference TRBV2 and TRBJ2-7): EPEVTQTPSHQVTQMGQEVILRCVPISNHLYFYWYRQILGQKVEFLVSFYNNEISEKSEIFDDQFSVERPDGSNFTLKIRSTKLEDSAMYFCASIGKSSYEQYFGPGTRLTVT.

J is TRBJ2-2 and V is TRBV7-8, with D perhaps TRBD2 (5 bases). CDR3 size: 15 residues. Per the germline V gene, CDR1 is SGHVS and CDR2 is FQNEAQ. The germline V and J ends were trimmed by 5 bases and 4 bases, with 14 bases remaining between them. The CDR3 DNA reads TGTGCCAGCAGCCCAGGACTGGCGCCCACCGGGGAGCTGTTTTTT. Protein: CASSPGLAPTGELFF.

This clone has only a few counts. The CDR3 DNA reads TGTGCCAGCAGCTGGGGGGGGCCCCAGCATTTT. Protein sequence: CASSWGGPQHF. The rearrangement joins TRBV28 to TRBJ1-5; tentatively, D is TRBD1 (5 bases). Per the germline V gene, CDR1 is MDHEN and CDR2 is SYDVKM. This CDR3 has 11 residues. V was trimmed by 6 bases and J by 9 bases, leaving 9 bases between them.

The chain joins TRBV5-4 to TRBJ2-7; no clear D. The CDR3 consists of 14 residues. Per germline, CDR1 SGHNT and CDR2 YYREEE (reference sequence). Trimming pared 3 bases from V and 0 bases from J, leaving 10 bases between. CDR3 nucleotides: TGTGCCAGCAGCTCCTCACCTAGCTCCTACGAGCAGTACTTC. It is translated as CASSSSPSSYEQYF.

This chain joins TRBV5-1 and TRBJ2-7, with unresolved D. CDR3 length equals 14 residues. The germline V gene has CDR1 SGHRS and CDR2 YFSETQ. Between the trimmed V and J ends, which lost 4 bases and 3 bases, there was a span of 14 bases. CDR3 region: CASSPEAIFYEQYF. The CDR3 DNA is TGCGCCAGCAGCCCAGAGGCAATTTTCTACGAGCAGTACTTC. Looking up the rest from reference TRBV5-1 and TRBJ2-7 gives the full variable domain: KAGVTQTPRYLIKTRGQQVTLSCSPISGHRSVSWYQQTPGQGLQFLFEYFSETQRNKGNFPGRFSGRQFSNSRSEMNVSTLELGDSALYLCASSPEAIFYEQYFGPGTRLTVT.

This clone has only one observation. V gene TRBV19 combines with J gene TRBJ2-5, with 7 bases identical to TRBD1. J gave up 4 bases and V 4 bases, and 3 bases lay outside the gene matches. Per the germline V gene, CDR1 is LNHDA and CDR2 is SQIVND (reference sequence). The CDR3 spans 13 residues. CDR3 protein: CASSTNRGETQYF. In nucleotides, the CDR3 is TGTGCCAGTAGTACAAACAGGGGAGAGACCCAGTACTTC.

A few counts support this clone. The CDR3 loop reads CASSEGLAQGGGELFF. The CDR3 DNA follows: TGTGCCAGCAGTGAGGGACTAGCGCAAGGGGGCGGGGAGCTGTTTTTT. The gene calls are TRBV2 and TRBJ2-2, with 10 bases matching TRBD2. CDR3 length: 16 residues. Germline V CDR1 and CDR2: SNHLY, FYNNEI. Losses at the gene ends were 3 bases for V and 7 bases for J; bases not matched to a gene: 8.

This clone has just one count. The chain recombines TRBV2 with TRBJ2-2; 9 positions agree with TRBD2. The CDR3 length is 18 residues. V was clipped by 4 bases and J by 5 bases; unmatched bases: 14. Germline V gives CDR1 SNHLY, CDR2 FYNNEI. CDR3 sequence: CASSAPPRTSAVTGELFF. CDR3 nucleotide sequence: TGTGCCAGCAGTGCTCCACCTAGGACTAGCGCAGTAACCGGGGAGCTGTTTTTT.

CDR3 amino acids: CATSTDRGKGYTF. The CDR3 nucleotides read TGTGCCACCTCCACGGACAGGGGGAAAGGCTACACCTTC. The J gene is TRBJ1-2, the V gene TRBV5-6; 10 bases match TRBD1. The CDR3 sequence is 13 residues long. Per the germline V gene, CDR1 is SGHDT and CDR2 is YYEEEE. Germline trimming cut 9 bases from V and 8 bases from J; bases unmatched to any gene: 10.

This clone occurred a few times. As DNA, the CDR3 is TGTGCCAGCAGCCAAGTCGGGGGCGGGGGTGGCTACACCTTC. The encoded protein is CASSQVGGGGGYTF. V gene TRBV4-2 combines with J gene TRBJ1-2, with D possibly TRBD1 on 6 matching bases. V was clipped by 1 base and J by 7 bases, with 13 bases between them. The germline gives CDR1 LGHNA, CDR2 YNFKEQ. The CDR3 totals 14 residues.